The 15 T cell receptor beta chains below were found in one sample sequenced in a study of T cell responses to AZD1222 COVID-19 vaccine. Here immunoSEQ multiplex PCR was the method, and the copy in TCRdb shows in-frame clones only, minus some. The sample shows some 150,000 clones, 80% to 95% of them seen only once. The source material was peripheral blood, sampled 28 days after the second AZD1222 dose. These receptors were taken from an adult who received the AZD1222 COVID-19 vaccine.

This sequence joins TRBV7-9 and TRBJ1-1; D is unresolved. The germline CDR1 and CDR2 sequences are SEHNR and FQNEAQ (reference sequence). Trimming took off 5 bases at V and 7 bases at J, with 14 bases between the two ends. This CDR3 has 13 amino acids. As DNA, the CDR3 is TGTGCCAGCAGCCAAAGCGCAGGATTTGAAGCTTTCTTT. Translating it yields CASSQSAGFEAFF.

This clone has a single count. The V gene is TRBV3-1 (or the pseudogene TRBV3-2), the J gene TRBJ1-3; 11 positions match TRBD1. J was trimmed by 5 bases and V by 5 bases; bases with no gene match: 11. The CDR3 length is 17 residues. CDR1 is LGHDT and CDR2 is YNNKEL in the germline V gene (reference sequence). CDR3 protein: CASSSSGTGGLRNTIYF. The CDR3 DNA follows: TGTGCCAGCAGCTCCTCCGGGACAGGGGGTTTAAGAAACACCATATATTTT.

The genes are TRBV3-1 (or the pseudogene TRBV3-2) and TRBJ1-1; 8 bases fit TRBD1. This CDR3 region has 15 residues. The junction had 3 bases not matched to a gene; V was cut back by 2 bases and J by 1 base. Germline loops: CDR1 LGHDT, CDR2 YNNKEL (reference sequence). CDR3 in DNA: TGTGCCAGCAGCCAACAGGGGGCGCGGAACACTGAAGCTTTCTTT. Protein sequence: CASSQQGARNTEAFF.

The rearrangement joins TRBV7-9 to TRBJ2-5, with 14 bases identical to TRBD2. Per germline, CDR1 SEHNR and CDR2 FQNEAQ (reference sequence). With 5 bases clipped from V and 4 bases from J, the junction kept 6 bases outside the gene matches. The CDR3 loop spans 16 amino acids. The CDR3 region has the DNA TGTGCCAGCAGCGAGGGACTAGCGGGAGTTGGAGAGACCCAGTACTTC. It codes for CASSEGLAGVGETQYF. The complete variable domain, with remaining parts taken from reference TRBV7-9 and TRBJ2-5, reads DTGVSQNPRHKITKRGQNVTFRCDPISEHNRLYWYRQTLGQGPEFLTYFQNEAQLEKSRLLSDRFSAERPKGSFSTLEIQRTEQGDSAMYLCASSEGLAGVGETQYFGPGTRLLVL.

The chain joins TRBV19 to TRBJ2-1, with D tentatively TRBD2 (5 bases). The CDR3 covers 13 residues. Trimming removed 10 bases from V and 5 bases from J, with 15 bases in between. The germline CDR1 and CDR2 sequences are LNHDA and SQIVND (reference sequence). The chain's CDR3 is CATTIRGNNEQFF. CDR3 DNA: TGTGCCACCACAATCCGGGGAAACAATGAGCAGTTCTTC. Using reference TRBV19 and TRBJ2-1 for the parts outside the CDR3, the full variable domain is DGGITQSPKYLFRKEGQNVTLSCEQNLNHDAMYWYRQDPGQGLRLIYYSQIVNDFQKGDIAEGYSVSREKKESFPLTVTSAQKNPTAFYLCATTIRGNNEQFFGPGTRLTVL.

The chain couples TRBV5-5 to TRBJ1-2; 9 positions agree with TRBD1. Trimming at V came to 2 bases and at J to 6 bases, leaving 2 bases not matched to a gene. CDR1 is SGHKS and CDR2 is YYEKEE in the germline V gene (reference sequence). The CDR3 is 13 amino acids. CDR3 DNA sequence: TGTGCCAGCAGCTTACAGGGGGCGAATGGCTACACCTTC. Amino acids: CASSLQGANGYTF.

V and J are TRBV27 and TRBJ1-1, with unresolved D. CDR1 MNHEY and CDR2 SMNVEV come from the germline V gene (reference sequence). Trimming shortened V by 4 bases and J by 1 base, and 13 bases separated the two germline ends. The CDR3 sequence is 15 residues long. CDR3 sequence (DNA): TGTGCCAGCAGTTCGCCGAGGGCGGGGAACACTGAAGCTTTCTTT. Residues: CASSSPRAGNTEAFF.

J is TRBJ2-1 and V is TRBV29-1; maybe TRBD2 (5 bases). Germline assignment: CDR1 SQVTM and CDR2 ANQGSEA. Trimming took off 4 bases at V and 6 bases at J, with 13 bases between the two ends. The CDR3 is made up of 13 amino acids. CDR3 sequence reads: CSVAAVVGNEQFF. CDR3 DNA sequence: TGCAGCGTTGCAGCGGTCGTAGGCAATGAGCAGTTCTTC.

This clone was observed once. This sequence joins TRBV19 and TRBJ1-5, with 8 bases identical to TRBD1. Germline CDR1 LNHDA, CDR2 SQIVND (reference sequence). V was pared by 3 bases and J by 2 bases, with 3 bases of the junction left unmatched. CDR3 length: 15 amino acids. CDR3 DNA: TGTGCCAGTAGTATCGGACAGGGTGGCAATCAGCCCCAGCATTTT. It yields the protein CASSIGQGGNQPQHF.

The sample holds one count of this clone. This chain joins TRBV3-1 (or the pseudogene TRBV3-2) and TRBJ2-1, with D perhaps TRBD1 (6 bases). Germline V lookup: CDR1 LGHDT, CDR2 YNNKEL (reference sequence). With 3 bases removed from V and 0 bases from J, the gap between germline ends came to 15 bases. CDR3 length: 17 residues. This chain's CDR3 is CASSHTTGFNSYNEQFF. The CDR3 DNA is TGTGCCAGCAGCCACACTACAGGGTTCAACTCCTACAATGAGCAGTTCTTC.

The chain joins TRBV12-5 to TRBJ2-5, with 7 positions matching TRBD2. This CDR3 spans 14 amino acids. Germline V gene lookup returns CDR1 LGHNT and CDR2 FRNRAP. Trimming at V came to 5 bases and at J to 5 bases, leaving 8 bases not matched to a gene. This chain's CDR3 is CASGLGLDGETQYF. The CDR3 nucleotides read TGTGCTAGTGGTCTAGGACTAGATGGGGAGACCCAGTACTTC.

Note on this clone: An end of the junction does not agree with germline; a read error may underlie this. The J gene is TRBJ2-1, the V gene TRBV2; D unclear. The CDR3 has 8 amino acids. From germline, CDR1 is SNHLY and CDR2 FYNNEI. The chain's CDR3 is CASSRMVF. DNA of the CDR3: TGTGCCAGCAGTAGGATGGTCTTC.

The sample holds one count of this clone. CDR3 sequence: CASSQEIGGGSLYEQYF. CDR3 nucleotides: TGTGCCAGCAGCCAAGAAATCGGGGGAGGGTCCCTATACGAGCAGTACTTC. The chain recombines TRBV3-1 (or the pseudogene TRBV3-2) with TRBJ2-7; 7 bases are shared with TRBD2. Trimming at V came to 0 bases and at J to 4 bases, leaving 12 bases not matched to a gene. The CDR3 has 17 residues. Germline loops: CDR1 LGHDT, CDR2 YNNKEL (reference sequence).

The chain joins TRBV20-1 to TRBJ2-5; maybe TRBD1 (5 bases). The germline V gene encodes CDR1 DFQATT and CDR2 SNEGSKA (reference sequence). This CDR3 spans 11 amino acids. V lost 4 bases and J lost 3, with 6 bases in between. CDR3 nucleotide sequence: TGCAGTGCTAAAGGGGAAGAGACCCAGTACTTC. Protein product: CSAKGEETQYF.

The chain carries TRBV10-2 and TRBJ1-1; D unresolved. The V gene lost 1 base and the J gene lost 5 bases, with 5 bases spanning the gap. This CDR3 has 12 amino acids. Germline V gives CDR1 WSHSY, CDR2 SAAADI. This CDR3 is CASSEWATEAFF. The CDR3 nucleotides are TGCGCCAGCAGTGAGTGGGCGACTGAAGCTTTCTTT.